The next 18 T cell receptor beta chains were all read from a single sample in a study of identical twins. TCRdb reprocessed the 5' RACE reads with MiXCR, giving one entry per CDR3 protein. The data show 310,000 or so distinct CDR3 sequences, about 8.3% seen once. These sequences were also reported in another study, on yellow fever vaccine responses in identical twins.

Sequencing used memory (CD45RO+) T cells sorted from blood. Every receptor here comes from a woman aged 18-29 years in good health.

The chain is built from TRBV6-5 and TRBJ1-4; perhaps TRBD1 as D (6 bases). With 0 bases removed from V and 7 bases from J, the gap between germline ends came to 12 bases. The germline CDR1 and CDR2 sequences are MNHEY and SVGAGI. The CDR3 contains 15 residues. CDR3 bases: TGTGCCAGCAGTTACTCGGCAGGGGTGGGTGAAAAACTGTTTTTT. It yields the protein CASSYSAGVGEKLFF.

This clonotype showed up just a few times. This chain links TRBV7-9 with TRBJ2-1; TRBD1 aligns across 7 bases. The CDR3 runs 16 residues. CDR1 and CDR2 (germline): SEHNR, FQNEAQ (reference sequence). Unmatched junction bases numbered 9, after V lost 1 base and J lost 6 bases. The CDR3 is CASSLVTGEVGNEQFF. CDR3 sequence (DNA): TGTGCCAGCAGCTTAGTTACAGGGGAAGTGGGCAATGAGCAGTTCTTC.

A few counts support this clonotype. The genes are TRBV28 and TRBJ2-3; 8 positions match TRBD1. The CDR3 extends over 18 amino acids. Trimming removed 2 bases from V and 2 bases from J; junction bases left unmatched: 12. Germline V gene sequence: CDR1 MDHEN, CDR2 SYDVKM. This CDR3 reads CASSLIGFRDRNTDTQYF. As DNA, the CDR3 is TGTGCCAGCAGTTTAATAGGCTTTAGGGACAGGAACACAGATACGCAGTATTTT.

This clonotype was observed a few times. The V gene is TRBV27, the J gene TRBJ1-2; TRBD1 matches 9 bases. The length of the CDR3 is 18 residues. The trim removed 5 bases at V and 1 base at J, leaving 14 bases unmatched. Per germline, CDR1 MNHEY and CDR2 SMNVEV (reference sequence). The CDR3 DNA sequence: TGTGCCAGCAGTCTCAACAGGGGGCGCTCCCCCCTTAACTATGGCTACACCTTC. Translation gives CASSLNRGRSPLNYGYTF.

This clonotype was seen once. The CDR3 DNA follows: TGTGCCAGCGGCTCTGGGCTAGCGGGCGGGACCGGGGAGCTGTTTTTT. Residues: CASGSGLAGGTGELFF. J is TRBJ2-2 and V is TRBV5-4; 8 positions match TRBD2. CDR1 and CDR2 (germline): SGHNT, YYREEE (reference sequence). V trimming: 7 bases; J trimming: 5 bases; junction bases outside the gene matches: 13. CDR3 size: 16 residues.

There are many counts of this clonotype. V usage is TRBV25-1 and J usage is TRBJ1-3; weak D call: TRBD1 (5 bases). The germline V gene encodes CDR1 MGHDK and CDR2 SYGVNS. Trimming removed 4 bases from V and 0 bases from J, with 10 bases in between. The CDR3 is made up of 15 amino acids. This chain's CDR3 is CASSGAGPSGNTIYF. In nucleotides, the CDR3 is TGTGCCAGCAGTGGAGCGGGACCCTCTGGAAACACCATATATTTT.

V and J are TRBV7-9 and TRBJ1-2; a possible D gene is TRBD1 (5 bases). This CDR3 spans 15 amino acids. CDR1 SEHNR and CDR2 FQNEAQ come from the germline V gene (reference sequence). The V end lost 2 bases, the J end lost 5 bases, and 15 bases lay between the germline ends. CDR3 sequence reads: CASSLRGDAPYGYTF. CDR3 in DNA: TGTGCCAGCAGCTTAAGGGGAGACGCTCCATATGGCTACACCTTC.

This clonotype was recorded at least ten times. CDR3 protein: CASSLVSRRERGDTQYF. In DNA form, the CDR3 reads TGTGCCAGCAGCTTAGTTTCTCGGCGGGAGCGTGGAGATACGCAGTATTTT. The chain joins TRBV13 to TRBJ2-3; 7 bases match TRBD2. This CDR3 spans 17 amino acids. CDR1 and CDR2 from the germline V gene are PRHDT and FYEKMQ (reference sequence). With 1 base clipped from V and 5 bases from J, the junction kept 12 bases outside the gene matches.

By share of the sample, this clonotype is medium-sized. CDR3 nucleotides: TGTGCCACCGGGACAACTGGCCCCGGCTCCTACAATGAGCAGTTCTTC. Its protein is CATGTTGPGSYNEQFF. This chain uses TRBV24-1 with TRBJ2-1; tentatively, D is TRBD1 (6 bases). Germline lookup yields CDR1 KGHDR and CDR2 SFDVKD. Trimming took off 9 bases at V and 0 bases at J, with 17 bases between the two ends. The CDR3 runs 16 residues.

This clonotype was seen more than once but under ten times. The chain's CDR3 is CASSPPGLAGGSNYEQYV. CDR3 sequence (DNA): TGCGCCAGCAGCCCCCCGGGACTAGCGGGGGGTTCCAACTACGAGCAGTACGTC. The chain is built from TRBV5-1 and TRBJ2-7; 15 nucleotides line up with TRBD2. The CDR3 runs to 18 residues. The germline V gene encodes CDR1 SGHRS and CDR2 YFSETQ. The J segment lost 3 bases and the V segment lost 4 bases, leaving 11 bases of the junction unmatched.

This clonotype occurred many times. The chain is built from TRBV9 and TRBJ2-5; D gene uncertain. The ends were cut back, 0 bases at V and 5 bases at J, with 8 bases in the middle. The V gene's germline CDR1 is SGDLS and CDR2 YYNGEE. The CDR3 spans 13 residues. In nucleotides, the CDR3 is TGTGCCAGCAGCGTAGGTAGCCGGGAGACCCAGTACTTC. Its protein is CASSVGSRETQYF.

The rearrangement uses TRBV5-1 and TRBJ2-1; 7 bases map to TRBD2. CDR1 and CDR2 from the germline V gene are SGHRS and YFSETQ. This CDR3 contains 17 residues. V lost 0 bases and J lost 1; bases outside the gene matches: 7. This chain's CDR3 is CASSLVWVGGSYNEQFF. The CDR3 nucleotides are TGCGCCAGCAGCTTGGTCTGGGTCGGGGGGTCCTACAATGAGCAGTTCTTC.

The chain joins TRBV7-6 to TRBJ2-1; tentative D call: TRBD2 (7 bases). Germline V gene lookup returns CDR1 SGHVS and CDR2 FNYEAQ. The CDR3 loop spans 18 amino acids. Trimming shortened V by 5 bases and J by 9 bases, and 29 bases separated the two germline ends. CDR3: CASSRSGGSGSLQGEQFF. The CDR3 DNA is TGTGCCAGCAGCCGAAGCGGCGGTAGCGGGTCCCTACAGGGTGAGCAGTTCTTC.

This clonotype was counted only a few times. The chain recombines TRBV24-1 with TRBJ2-3, with 9 bases lining up with TRBD1. The CDR3 extends over 15 amino acids. V lost 12 bases, J lost 5 bases, and 14 bases stayed unmatched. The germline gives CDR1 KGHDR, CDR2 SFDVKD. In DNA, the CDR3 is TGTGCCCACAAATTAAACAGGGGGCCTCAAGATACGCAGTATTTT. Amino acid sequence: CAHKLNRGPQDTQYF.

The chain employs TRBV20-1 and TRBJ2-3; a possible D gene is TRBD2 (6 bases). Germline CDR1 is DFQATT and CDR2 is SNEGSKA (reference sequence). The CDR3 length is 14 residues. Deletions cut 5 bases from V and 2 bases from J, with 14 bases between. CDR3 DNA sequence: TGCAGTGCTGTCGGGTGGAGGGACACAGATACGCAGTATTTT. This translates into CSAVGWRDTDTQYF.

This clonotype was counted only a few times. The chain has TRBV7-2 and TRBJ1-5; 8 nucleotides match TRBD1. V lost 5 bases, J lost 7 bases, and 13 bases stayed unmatched. The germline CDR1 and CDR2 sequences are SGHTA and FQGNSA. The CDR3 runs to 16 residues. CDR3: CASSTHSGTGNQPQHF. In DNA form, the CDR3 reads TGTGCCAGCAGCACACATTCCGGGACAGGTAACCAGCCCCAGCATTTT.

The J gene is TRBJ2-1, the V gene TRBV6-2 or TRBV6-3; unclear D gene. CDR1 MNHEY and CDR2 SVGEGT come from the germline V gene. CDR3 length: 13 amino acids. V gave up 3 bases and J gave up 4 bases, with 7 bases separating them. The CDR3 bases are TGTGCCAGCAGTTATGGCGGATACAATGAGCAGTTCTTC. Translation: CASSYGGYNEQFF.

The rearrangement links TRBV2 to TRBJ2-5; 9 bases fit TRBD2. Germline V lookup: CDR1 SNHLY, CDR2 FYNNEI. This CDR3 contains 14 residues. V shed 3 bases, J shed 9 bases, and the junction held 8 bases outside the gene matches. CDR3 DNA: TGTGCCAGCAGTGAGACTAGCGGCCTAGTGGCCCAGTACTTC. It encodes CASSETSGLVAQYF.